This T cell receptor beta chain was identified during a study of T cell repertoires in cytomegalovirus infection. This clonotype showed up many times. Its antigen remains unknown. CDR1 SGHTA and CDR2 FQGNSA come from the germline V gene. V was clipped by 5 bases and J by 4 bases; unmatched bases: 6. The CDR3 loop spans 15 amino acids. MiXCR was run by TCRdb on the reads, yielding one entry per CDR3 protein. The data show around 540,000 distinct CDR3 sequences, 33% seen once. Specimen: cultured PBMCs, collected from culture after CMV antigen stimulation. The chain links TRBV7-2 to TRBJ1-4; TRBD1 matches 8 bases. This clonotype was sampled from a human donor in good health (CMV status not recorded). Some clones in this sample may be carry-over from other donors' samples. Here the CDR3 DNA reads TGTGCCAGCAGCCCAGGGACAGGCTATAATGAAAAACTGTTTTTT. The encoded protein is CASSPGTGYNEKLFF.